The 5 T cell receptor beta chains given below trace back to one sample, sequenced in a study of OX40 agonist ivuxolimab in advanced cancers. Assay: immunoSEQ multiplex PCR; the TCRdb copy retains only in-frame clones and omits some. The table records tens of thousands of clones, more than 75% of them present only once. The sequences come from CD4+ or CD8+ T cells sorted from blood, collected in a trial of the OX40 agonist ivuxolimab. These receptors all stem from an adult with an advanced solid tumor such as melanoma, head and neck, liver or kidney cancer.

The gene calls are TRBV7-3 and TRBJ2-1; D is uncertain. The CDR3 consists of 15 residues. Looked up from germline, CDR1 is SGHTA and CDR2 is FQGTGA. The V and J ends lost 4 bases and 2 bases respectively, with 12 bases between them. The CDR3 DNA is TGTGCCAGCAGCTCATCCTTTGGCCCCTACAATGAGCAGTTCTTC. This encodes CASSSSFGPYNEQFF. Full variable domain (missing parts from reference TRBV7-3 and TRBJ2-1): GAGVSQTPSNKVTEKGKYVELRCDPISGHTALYWYRQSLGQGPEFLIYFQGTGAADDSGLPNDRFFAVRPEGSVSTLKIQRTERGDSAVYLCASSSSFGPYNEQFFGPGTRLTVL.

The chain uses TRBV11-2 and TRBJ1-3; 7 positions agree with TRBD1. V lost 5 bases, J lost 4 bases, and 5 bases stayed unmatched. This CDR3 has 14 amino acids. The germline gives CDR1 SGHAT, CDR2 FQNNGV. The CDR3 here is CASSTGTAGNTIYF. The CDR3 nucleotides are TGTGCCAGCAGCACCGGGACAGCCGGAAACACCATATATTTT.

The genes are TRBV30 and TRBJ1-5; D might be TRBD1 (5 bases). This CDR3 region has 12 residues. The V and J ends lost 6 bases and 0 bases respectively, with 6 bases between them. Germline V gene sequence: CDR1 GTSNPN, CDR2 SVGIG (reference sequence). CDR3 DNA sequence: TGTGCCTGCGACAGTAGCAATCAGCCCCAGCATTTT. As protein: CACDSSNQPQHF.

This chain connects TRBV5-1 to TRBJ1-1; D gene ambiguous. The CDR3 sequence is 10 residues long. V was clipped by 0 bases and J by 11 bases, with 5 bases between them. In germline, CDR1 is SGHRS, CDR2 YFSETQ. The CDR3 loop is CASSLGEAFF. The DNA for the CDR3 is TGCGCCAGCAGCTTGGGAGAGGCTTTCTTT.

The rearrangement joins TRBV5-1 to TRBJ1-6; 9 nucleotides match TRBD1. The CDR3 covers 15 residues. Trimming removed 0 bases from V and 8 bases from J; junction bases left unmatched: 3. CDR1 SGHRS and CDR2 YFSETQ come from the germline V gene. CDR3 residues: CASSLAGDRDSPLHF. The CDR3 coding sequence is TGCGCCAGCAGCTTGGCCGGGGACAGGGATTCACCCCTCCACTTT.